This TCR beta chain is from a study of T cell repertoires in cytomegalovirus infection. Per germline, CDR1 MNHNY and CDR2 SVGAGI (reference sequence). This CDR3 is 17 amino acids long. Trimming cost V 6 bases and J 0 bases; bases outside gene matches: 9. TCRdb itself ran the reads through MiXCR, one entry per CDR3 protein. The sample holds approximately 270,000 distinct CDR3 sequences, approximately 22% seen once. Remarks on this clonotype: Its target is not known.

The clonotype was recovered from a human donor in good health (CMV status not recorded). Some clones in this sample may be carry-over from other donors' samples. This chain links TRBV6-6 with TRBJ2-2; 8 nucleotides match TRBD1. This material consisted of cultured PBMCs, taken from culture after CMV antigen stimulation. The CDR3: CASSLLQGAANTGELFF. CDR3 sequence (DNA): TGTGCCAGCAGCCTCCTCCAGGGGGCTGCGAACACCGGGGAGCTGTTTTTT.